This passage covers 10 T cell receptor beta chains from one sample sequenced in a study of memory CD4+ T cells and cytomegalovirus serostatus. Measured with immunoSEQ multiplex PCR; TCRdb has only the in-frame clones, and not every one. The data hold tens of thousands of clones, with more than 70% observed a single time. The sort gate was single viable CD3+CD4+CD8-CD45RO+ cells for memory CD4+ T cells. What was sequenced was memory CD4+ T cells from blood. These receptors all come from an adult in good health and CMV-seronegative.

The chain combines TRBV5-1 with TRBJ2-2; D gene unclear. Germline CDR1 and CDR2: SGHRS and YFSETQ. CDR3 size: 14 residues. Trimming stripped 4 bases from V and 2 bases from J, with 9 bases between. The CDR3 DNA reads TGCGCCAGCAGCCCCTCGATAAACACCGGGGAGCTGTTTTTT. This encodes CASSPSINTGELFF.

This clone appeared a few times. This rearrangement joins TRBV11-3 to TRBJ2-7; tentative D call: TRBD2 (5 bases). The germline V gene has CDR1 SGHNT and CDR2 YENEEA. Trimming took 5 bases from V and 3 from J, leaving 17 bases between them. This CDR3 region has 15 residues. In nucleotides, the CDR3 is TGTGCCAGCAGCCGACGGCCCGGGGAAAACTACGAGCAGTACTTC. Its translation: CASSRRPGENYEQYF. Supplemented by reference TRBV11-3 and TRBJ2-7, the full variable domain reads EAGVVQSPRYKIIEKKQPVAFWCNPISGHNTLYWYLQNLGQGPELLIRYENEEAVDDSQLPKDRFSAERLKGVDSTLKIQPAELGDSAVYLCASSRRPGENYEQYFGPGTRLTVT.

The chain combines TRBV5-1 with TRBJ2-1, with 14 nucleotides matching TRBD2. The V gene end was trimmed by 2 bases and the J gene end by 2 bases; junction bases not matched to a gene: 15. The V gene's germline CDR1 is SGHRS and CDR2 YFSETQ. The CDR3 loop spans 21 amino acids. The CDR3 bases are TGCGCCAGCAGCTTTCCCACCTCCGGGACTAGCGGGGGAGGGACCTACAATGAGCAGTTCTTC. As protein: CASSFPTSGTSGGGTYNEQFF.

This rearrangement joins TRBV11-3 to TRBJ2-5; 7 positions match TRBD1. Germline V gene lookup returns CDR1 SGHNT and CDR2 YENEEA. With 0 bases clipped from V and 4 bases from J, the junction kept 5 bases outside the gene matches. The CDR3 is made up of 15 amino acids. CDR3 region: CASSLEGQSGETQYF. DNA for the CDR3: TGTGCCAGCAGCTTAGAGGGACAGTCGGGAGAGACCCAGTACTTC.

The chain couples TRBV7-2 to TRBJ1-5; D gene uncertain. Germline CDR1 SGHTA, CDR2 FQGNSA. The ends were cut back, 1 base at V and 6 bases at J, with 4 bases in the middle. The CDR3 totals 12 residues. The CDR3 DNA sequence: TGTGCCAGCAGCTTAGACGCTCAGCCCCAGCATTTT. Its protein is CASSLDAQPQHF.

There are a few counts of this clone. The V gene is TRBV9, the J gene TRBJ2-4; the match to TRBD2 covers 12 bases. This CDR3 has 14 residues. Germline CDR1 is SGDLS and CDR2 is YYNGEE. V dropped 3 bases and J dropped 7; count of bases not matched to a gene: 2. The CDR3 DNA follows: TGTGCCAGCAGCGCCGGACTAGCGGGGAACATTCAGTACTTC. This encodes CASSAGLAGNIQYF.

The chain couples TRBV6-1 to TRBJ2-6, with D tentatively TRBD1 or TRBD2 (5 bases each). Trimming left V 7 bases short and J 4 bases short, with 14 bases between. The CDR3 totals 15 residues. The germline V gene encodes CDR1 MNHNS and CDR2 SASEGT. Here the CDR3 reads CASNGRETGANVLTF. CDR3 in DNA: TGTGCCAGCAATGGCAGGGAGACAGGGGCCAACGTCCTGACTTTC.

Worth noting for this clone: One end of the junction is discordant with germline, which a read error may explain. This chain uses TRBV10-3 with TRBJ2-7, with 9 bases aligning to TRBD2. CDR1 and CDR2 (germline): ENHRY, SYGVKD. CDR3 length: 12 residues. The DNA of the CDR3 is TGTGCCATCAGCCCCGACGGACTAGCGCCCAACTTC. Translation gives CAISPDGLAPNF.

The J gene is TRBJ1-1, the V gene TRBV6-1; TRBD1 agrees at 9 bases. This CDR3 contains 15 residues. Germline loops: CDR1 MNHNS, CDR2 SASEGT. J gave up 1 base and V 8 bases, and 8 bases lay outside the gene matches. The CDR3 sequence: CASWPGQGTNTEAFF. The CDR3, as DNA: TGTGCCAGCTGGCCCGGACAGGGGACGAACACTGAAGCTTTCTTT.

This chain connects TRBV7-2 to TRBJ1-5; D is undetermined. V was clipped by 1 base and J by 0 bases, with 4 bases between them. The CDR3 has 14 residues. The germline CDR1 and CDR2 sequences are SGHTA and FQGNSA. CDR3 sequence: CASSLGFSNQPQHF. The CDR3 bases are TGTGCCAGCAGCTTAGGGTTTAGCAATCAGCCCCAGCATTTT.